What follows is one TCR beta chain and its context. Authors' data handling: The authors estimated nucleated cell counts from reference gene primer amplification. Libraries were prepared by immunoSEQ multiplex PCR; TCRdb keeps only in-frame clonotypes and omits some of them. V and J calls and clone size are those listed in that table; D and trimming were worked out from the DNA. The table lists approximately 200,000 clones, 65% to 85% of them singletons, with 3% to 3.5% in the top ten. This specimen comes from a study of blood T cell repertoires in COVID-19. The clonotype was recovered from a woman in her twenties or thirties who had recovered from COVID-19. The specimen sequenced was peripheral blood.

CDR3 protein: CASSLTGETNEKLFF. CDR3 sequence (DNA): TGTGCCAGCAGTTTAACAGGGGAAACTAATGAAAAACTGTTTTTT. This chain links TRBV27 with TRBJ1-4, with 7 bases that match TRBD1. Looked up from germline, CDR1 is MNHEY and CDR2 is SMNVEV (reference sequence). CDR3 length: 15 amino acids. The ends lost 2 bases at V and 1 base at J; junction bases unmatched: 1.